What follows are 25 T cell receptor beta chains derived from one specimen sequenced in a study of T cells in Graves' hyperthyroidism and ophthalmopathy. The TCR beta CDR3 regions underwent amplification using RNA transcripts as the source. The TCR CDR3 first-round RT-PCR relied on the HTBI primer set. MiXCR was run by TCRdb on the multiplex PCR reads, yielding one entry per CDR3 protein. The table has hundreds of thousands of distinct CDR3 sequences, 38% seen once. The sequencing sample was made of blood. These receptors were collected from a man in his late teens or twenties with Graves' hyperthyroidism.

The gene calls are TRBV5-1 and TRBJ2-5; tentative D call: TRBD1 (6 bases). Germline values: CDR1 SGHRS, CDR2 YFSETQ. The CDR3 length is 15 residues. Trimming removed 3 bases at V and 3 bases at J, with 15 bases between. The CDR3 sequence is CASSSVTGAKETQYF. The CDR3 DNA follows: TGCGCCAGCAGCTCCGTGACAGGCGCAAAAGAGACCCAGTACTTC.

Only a few counts were recorded for this clonotype. V and J are TRBV7-6 and TRBJ2-2; 15 bases line up with TRBD2. The ends lost 1 base at V and 7 bases at J; junction bases unmatched: 7. Germline CDR1 is SGHVS and CDR2 is FNYEAQ. CDR3 length: 18 residues. CDR3 in DNA: TGTGCCAGCAGCTTAGTGGGACTAGCGGGAGGCCCCGTCGGGGAGCTGTTTTTT. It is translated as CASSLVGLAGGPVGELFF.

This clonotype was seen only a few times. The CDR3 sequence is CASSVELYSYEQYF. CDR3 coding DNA: TGTGCCAGCAGCGTAGAACTGTATTCCTACGAGCAGTACTTC. This chain links TRBV9 with TRBJ2-7; no reliable D call. Trimming took off 0 bases at V and 1 base at J, with 8 bases between the two ends. From germline, CDR1 is SGDLS and CDR2 YYNGEE. CDR3 length: 14 residues. Full variable domain (rest looked up from reference TRBV9 and TRBJ2-7): DSGVTQTPKHLITATGQRVTLRCSPRSGDLSVYWYQQSLDQGLQFLIQYYNGEERAKGNILERFSAQQFPDLHSELNLSSLELGDSALYFCASSVELYSYEQYFGPGTRLTVT.

As regards this clonotype: The junction differs from germline at one of its ends, possibly a read error. The chain carries TRBV5-6 and TRBJ2-7; 9 nucleotides align to TRBD2. This CDR3 has 19 residues. Germline CDR1 and CDR2: SGHDT and YYEEEE. This CDR3 is CASSFTPWSGGQSSYEQYF. The CDR3 bases are TGTGCTAGCAGCTTTACTCCGTGGAGCGGGGGGCAGAGCTCCTACGAGCAGTACTTC.

This clonotype was recorded many times. This chain connects TRBV5-1 to TRBJ2-7; TRBD1 aligns across 8 bases. Germline V gene sequence: CDR1 SGHRS, CDR2 YFSETQ. The trim removed 4 bases at V and 5 bases at J, leaving 2 bases unmatched. CDR3 length equals 12 residues. This chain's CDR3 is CASSVQGDEQYF. In DNA, the CDR3 is TGCGCCAGCAGCGTACAGGGGGACGAGCAGTACTTC.

This chain connects TRBV6-1 to TRBJ1-5, with 7 bases matching TRBD1. V was pared by 0 bases and J by 4 bases, with 3 bases of the junction left unmatched. This CDR3 region has 15 residues. The germline V gene has CDR1 MNHNS and CDR2 SASEGT. The CDR3: CASSEAGGRNQPQHF. CDR3 in DNA: TGTGCCAGCAGTGAAGCAGGGGGCAGAAATCAGCCCCAGCATTTT.

In this sample, this clonotype turned up many times. The genes are TRBV15 and TRBJ1-3; possible D gene TRBD1, 6 bases. V was cut by 3 bases and J by 4 bases, with 13 bases left in between. The CDR3 is 15 residues long. In germline, CDR1 is LNHNV, CDR2 YYDKDF (reference sequence). The CDR3 coding sequence is TGTGCCACCAGCAGGAACAGGGCTCTCGGAAACACCATATATTTT. This codes for CATSRNRALGNTIYF. Variable domain in full (rest from reference TRBV15 and TRBJ1-3): DAMVIQNPRYQVTQFGKPVTLSCSQTLNHNVMYWYQQKSSQAPKLLFHYYDKDFNNEADTPDNFQSRRPNTSFCFLDIRSPGLGDTAMYLCATSRNRALGNTIYFGEGSWLTVV.

This clonotype was detected ten times or more. The chain employs TRBV29-1 and TRBJ1-1; D remains unclear. Germline CDR1 and CDR2: SQVTM and ANQGSEA. This CDR3 has 11 amino acids. The CDR3 DNA follows: TGCAGTGTGCCGGGTGGCACTGAAGCTTTCTTT. As protein: CSVPGGTEAFF. The variable domain in full, completed from reference TRBV29-1 and TRBJ1-1, reads SAVISQKPSRDICQRGTSLTIQCQVDSQVTMMFWYRQQPGQSLTLIATANQGSEATYESGFVIDKFPISRPNLTFSTLTVSNMSPEDSSIYLCSVPGGTEAFFGQGTRLTVV.

This clonotype was found many times. The junction differs from germline at one of its ends, possibly a read error. CDR3 sequence: CASSVEGSYGYTF. The CDR3 DNA sequence: TGTGCCAGCAGTGTAGAGGGAAGCTATGGCTACACCTTC. This chain uses TRBV9 with TRBJ1-2; D gene uncertain. The CDR3 consists of 13 residues. Germline lookup yields CDR1 SGDLS and CDR2 YYNGEE.

This chain's CDR3 is CASPGDYEQYF. The DNA of the CDR3 is TGTGCCAGCCCAGGGGACTACGAGCAGTACTTC. V gene TRBV12-3 or TRBV12-4 combines with J gene TRBJ2-7; maybe TRBD1 (6 bases). The CDR3 spans 11 residues. The V gene lost 8 bases and the J gene lost 3 bases, with 8 bases spanning the gap.

This clonotype has just a few counts. This sequence joins TRBV5-1 and TRBJ2-2; 11 bases map to TRBD2. The junction had 8 bases not matched to a gene; V was cut back by 4 bases and J by 3 bases. CDR1 and CDR2 from the germline V gene are SGHRS and YFSETQ. CDR3 length: 17 residues. This chain's CDR3 is CASSQHPGLADTGELFF. The CDR3 nucleotides are TGCGCCAGCAGCCAGCACCCGGGACTAGCGGACACCGGGGAGCTGTTTTTT. Full variable domain (remainder filled in from reference TRBV5-1 and TRBJ2-2): KAGVTQTPRYLIKTRGQQVTLSCSPISGHRSVSWYQQTPGQGLQFLFEYFSETQRNKGNFPGRFSGRQFSNSRSEMNVSTLELGDSALYLCASSQHPGLADTGELFFGEGSRLTVL.

This clonotype turned up a few times. Germline and junction disagree at one end, which may indicate a read error. The chain is built from TRBV10-3 and TRBJ2-7; D is ambiguous. CDR3 size: 14 residues. Germline lookup yields CDR1 ENHRY and CDR2 SYGVKD. This chain's CDR3 is CASSVLGSYGEQYF. The CDR3 DNA is TGTGCCAGCAGTGTATTAGGCAGCTATGGTGAGCAGTACTTC.

This clonotype appeared many times. The V call is TRBV19, the J call TRBJ1-5, with D possibly TRBD1 on 5 matching bases. Looked up from germline, CDR1 is LNHDA and CDR2 is SQIVND (reference sequence). Trimming took off 3 bases at V and 12 bases at J, with 15 bases between the two ends. This CDR3 contains 13 residues. The CDR3 nucleotides read TGTGCCAGTAGTATGGGCGCGGGGGGGTACCAGCATTTT. It encodes CASSMGAGGYQHF.

This clonotype was seen repeatedly, ten times or more. The genes are TRBV29-1 and TRBJ2-7; 7 bases agree with TRBD2. CDR3 size: 12 residues. V lost 6 bases to trimming and J lost 7 bases; unmatched junction nucleotides: 9. Germline V gives CDR1 SQVTM, CDR2 ANQGSEA. The CDR3 loop reads CSVQAGNGEQYF. The CDR3 bases are TGCAGCGTACAAGCGGGAAACGGGGAGCAGTACTTC.

There are a few counts of this clonotype. The chain couples TRBV12-3 or TRBV12-4 to TRBJ2-7, with 7 nucleotides matching TRBD1. V shed 6 bases, J shed 6 bases, and the junction held 17 bases outside the gene matches. CDR3 length: 16 residues. DNA for the CDR3: TGTGCCAGCAGACCCTCGGACAGGCGGATGCTGGGCGAGCAGTACTTC. Protein product: CASRPSDRRMLGEQYF.

The chain couples TRBV29-1 to TRBJ2-2; the match to TRBD2 covers 13 bases. V lost 6 bases and J lost 5; bases outside the gene matches: 6. Per germline, CDR1 SQVTM and CDR2 ANQGSEA. The CDR3 sequence is 15 residues long. CDR3 DNA: TGCAGCGTCCGGACTAGCGGGAGTTATACCGGGGAGCTGTTTTTT. Protein: CSVRTSGSYTGELFF.

This clonotype was seen many times. This chain uses TRBV7-9 with TRBJ2-5, with a possible D match to TRBD2 (7 bases). The ends were cut back, 6 bases at V and 5 bases at J, with 19 bases in the middle. This CDR3 contains 15 residues. Germline V gene data show CDR1 as SEHNR and CDR2 as FQNEAQ (reference sequence). The CDR3: CASSQGGAGSETQYF. DNA for the CDR3: TGTGCCAGCAGTCAAGGGGGGGCAGGGAGTGAGACCCAGTACTTC.

This clonotype was recorded many times. The chain has TRBV2 and TRBJ2-5, with D perhaps matching TRBD2 (6 bases). Germline CDR1 SNHLY, CDR2 FYNNEI. The germline V and J ends were trimmed by 7 bases and 5 bases, with 11 bases remaining between them. CDR3 size: 12 residues. The CDR3 here is CASIGGWETQYF. DNA for the CDR3: TGTGCCAGCATCGGAGGGTGGGAGACCCAGTACTTC.

About this clonotype: The germline gene is not matched at one end of the junction; a read error may be the cause. CDR3 residues: CASSPTGEDGELFF. CDR3 DNA: TGCGCCAGCAGCCCGACAGGGGAGGACGGGGAGCTGTTTTTT. This rearrangement joins TRBV7-2 to TRBJ2-2; 8 bases match TRBD1. This CDR3 is 14 amino acids long. Per the germline V gene, CDR1 is SGHTA and CDR2 is FQGNSA.

This clonotype appeared a few times. This chain uses TRBV3-1 with TRBJ2-7; D gene uncertain. The CDR3 is 14 amino acids. Germline V gene sequence: CDR1 LGHDT, CDR2 YNNKEL (reference sequence). V was trimmed by 5 bases and J by 0 bases, leaving 11 bases between them. CDR3 in amino acids: CASSLQWSSYEQYF. The DNA of the CDR3 is TGTGCCAGCAGCTTACAGTGGAGCTCCTACGAGCAGTACTTC.

This chain links TRBV20-1 with TRBJ1-4, with D possibly matching TRBD1 (5 bases). Germline CDR1 DFQATT, CDR2 SNEGSKA (reference sequence). The CDR3 contains 14 residues. Trimming shortened V by 2 bases and J by 4 bases, and 11 bases separated the two germline ends. CDR3: CSARYPGLNEKLFF. The CDR3 coding sequence is TGCAGTGCTAGATATCCAGGGCTTAATGAAAAACTGTTTTTT.

Ten or more counts support this clonotype. The chain uses TRBV29-1 and TRBJ2-2; D uncertain. This CDR3 is built from 11 residues. In germline, CDR1 is SQVTM, CDR2 ANQGSEA. V was cut by 4 bases and J by 5 bases, with 5 bases left in between. The chain's CDR3 is CSVVVTGELFF. The CDR3 DNA follows: TGCAGCGTTGTAGTAACCGGGGAGCTGTTTTTT.

This clonotype was found a few times. The genes are TRBV19 and TRBJ1-1, with unresolved D. From germline, CDR1 is LNHDA and CDR2 SQIVND (reference sequence). The V end lost 3 bases, the J end lost 0 bases, and 14 bases lay between the germline ends. This CDR3 has 16 residues. CDR3 loop: CASSIEAGGMNTEAFF. DNA for the CDR3: TGTGCCAGTAGTATCGAGGCAGGAGGAATGAACACTGAAGCTTTCTTT.

This clonotype was observed at least ten times. CDR3: CASTVTGGNQPQHF. The DNA for the CDR3 is TGTGCCAGCACCGTGACAGGGGGAAATCAGCCCCAGCATTTT. This rearrangement joins TRBV7-9 to TRBJ1-5, with 9 bases matching TRBD1. CDR3 length equals 14 residues. Per germline, CDR1 SEHNR and CDR2 FQNEAQ (reference sequence). The V segment lost 7 bases and the J segment 4 bases; nucleotides outside the gene matches: 5.

This clonotype was recorded a few times. Sequence at one end of the junction differs from germline and may be a read error. The chain has TRBV15 and TRBJ1-6; no clear D. The CDR3 has 15 amino acids. Germline V gene sequence: CDR1 LNHNV, CDR2 YYDKDF (reference sequence). The CDR3 sequence is CATSILGSYNSPLHF. The CDR3 coding sequence is TGTGCCACGAGCATACTAGGCTCCTATAATTCACCCCTCCACTTT.